The next 29 T cell receptor beta chains were all read from a single sample in a study of long-term antiretroviral therapy in people with HIV. The assay used was immunoSEQ (version v3.0), run at survey level. Sequenced by immunoSEQ multiplex PCR; TCRdb stores in-frame clones only, minus some. The repertoire holds about 34,000 clones, roughly 85% seen once, with 7.9% in the top ten. The source material was unsorted PBMCs, sampled 0.4 years before starting antiretroviral therapy. The receptor set was obtained from a man between 18 and 35 years old with HIV.

The rearrangement joins TRBV6-1 to TRBJ2-7; D is perhaps TRBD1 (6 bases). Germline lookup yields CDR1 MNHNS and CDR2 SASEGT. V was cut by 2 bases and J by 6 bases, with 20 bases left in between. CDR3 length equals 16 residues. This CDR3 reads CASSEYFVRQGSEQYF. The CDR3 DNA follows: TGTGCCAGCAGTGAATATTTCGTAAGGCAGGGGAGCGAGCAGTACTTC.

The chain is built from TRBV29-1 and TRBJ1-5; D is possibly TRBD1 (5 bases). There are 13 residues in the CDR3. CDR1 and CDR2 (germline): SQVTM, ANQGSEA. The V and J ends lost 4 bases and 3 bases respectively, with 10 bases between them. In DNA form, the CDR3 reads TGCAGCGTTGGGCCCGGGGCCAATCAGCCCCAGCATTTT. Protein sequence: CSVGPGANQPQHF.

The V gene is TRBV4-1, the J gene TRBJ2-1, with 16 nucleotides matching TRBD2. Losses at the gene ends were 4 bases for V and 4 bases for J; bases not matched to a gene: 13. The CDR3 consists of 20 residues. Germline V gene lookup returns CDR1 MGHRA and CDR2 YSYEKL. The CDR3 nucleotides read TGCGCCAGCAGCCGATCGGGACTAGCGGGGGGGCCGGTTTTGTACAATGAGCAGTTCTTC. This encodes CASSRSGLAGGPVLYNEQFF.

The CDR3 loop is CASRSDRLEAFF. Here the CDR3 DNA reads TGCGCCAGCAGATCGGACAGACTTGAAGCTTTCTTT. The J gene is TRBJ1-1, the V gene TRBV5-1, with a possible D match to TRBD1 (6 bases). CDR3 length: 12 residues. Trimming shortened V by 5 bases and J by 7 bases, and 12 bases separated the two germline ends. Per the germline V gene, CDR1 is SGHRS and CDR2 is YFSETQ. Combining the CDR3 with reference TRBV5-1 and TRBJ1-1 gives the whole variable domain KAGVTQTPRYLIKTRGQQVTLSCSPISGHRSVSWYQQTPGQGLQFLFEYFSETQRNKGNFPGRFSGRQFSNSRSEMNVSTLELGDSALYLCASRSDRLEAFFGQGTRLTVV.

The chain has TRBV7-2 and TRBJ2-5, with 9 bases lining up with TRBD2. The V and J ends lost 5 bases and 1 base, in that order; junction bases with no gene match: 11. The CDR3 has 17 amino acids. Germline V gene sequence: CDR1 SGHTA, CDR2 FQGNSA. In DNA, the CDR3 is TGTGCCAGCAGCAAAGGGGGGGTAGCGGGGGTCCAAGAGACCCAGTACTTC. It encodes CASSKGGVAGVQETQYF.

The V gene is TRBV4-3, the J gene TRBJ1-2; 9 nucleotides agree with TRBD1. Germline lookup yields CDR1 LGHNA and CDR2 YSLEER. With V trimmed by 4 bases and J by 8 bases, 14 bases remained unmatched. CDR3 size: 16 residues. The CDR3 nucleotides read TGCGCCAGCAGCCGGGCCAGGACAGGGGAAATAGGGGGCTACACCTTC. Protein: CASSRARTGEIGGYTF.

This chain uses TRBV19 with TRBJ2-6; 8 positions agree with TRBD1. CDR1 LNHDA and CDR2 SQIVND come from the germline V gene (reference sequence). V lost 5 bases and J lost 3; bases outside the gene matches: 3. The CDR3 totals 15 residues. The CDR3 sequence: CASSHTGGGANVLTF. The CDR3 DNA is TGTGCCAGTAGTCATACAGGGGGTGGGGCCAACGTCCTGACTTTC.

The rearrangement uses TRBV27 and TRBJ2-1; 9 bases are a match to TRBD2. Germline V gives CDR1 MNHEY, CDR2 SMNVEV (reference sequence). The V gene end was trimmed by 6 bases and the J gene end by 7 bases; junction bases not matched to a gene: 4. The CDR3 totals 13 residues. The CDR3: CASRPAGGNEQFF. CDR3 nucleotide sequence: TGTGCCAGCAGGCCAGCGGGAGGTAATGAGCAGTTCTTC.

This clone was counted between two and nine times. The chain recombines TRBV7-9 with TRBJ2-7; no clear D. Germline-derived CDR1 and CDR2 are SEHNR and FQNEAQ (reference sequence). The CDR3 loop spans 13 amino acids. V shed 1 base and J shed 6 bases, with 10 bases lying between them. CDR3 loop: CASSLGAASEQYF. CDR3 bases: TGTGCCAGCAGCTTAGGAGCTGCCAGCGAGCAGTACTTC.

The gene calls are TRBV29-1 and TRBJ2-3; the D is unclear. Germline V gene lookup returns CDR1 SQVTM and CDR2 ANQGSEA. V was pared by 3 bases and J by 5 bases, with 12 bases between. The CDR3 length is 13 residues. CDR3 sequence reads: CSVDTRSGDTQYF. The CDR3 DNA reads as TGCAGCGTTGATACGAGGTCGGGAGATACGCAGTATTTT.

The chain is built from TRBV19 and TRBJ2-3; D is ambiguous. Per the germline V gene, CDR1 is LNHDA and CDR2 is SQIVND (reference sequence). Trimming removed 2 bases at V and 1 base at J, with 13 bases between. CDR3 length equals 16 residues. The CDR3 DNA reads as TGTGCCAGTAGTATAATCTCCAGTTCAGGCACAGATACGCAGTATTTT. Protein sequence: CASSIISSSGTDTQYF.

V gene TRBV4-1 combines with J gene TRBJ2-3; TRBD1 agrees at 8 bases. Trimming cost V 1 base and J 1 base; bases outside gene matches: 10. This CDR3 is built from 18 residues. CDR1 is MGHRA and CDR2 is YSYEKL in the germline V gene. CDR3 sequence: CASSQGPPGQGRTDTQYF. As DNA, the CDR3 is TGCGCCAGCAGCCAAGGGCCCCCCGGACAGGGACGCACAGATACGCAGTATTTT.

V usage is TRBV28 and J usage is TRBJ1-4; no firm D call. V lost 7 bases and J lost 3, with 18 bases in between. Germline V CDR1 and CDR2: MDHEN, SYDVKM. The CDR3 is made up of 16 amino acids. DNA of the CDR3: TGTGCCAGCACCGGAGCTGCGGCTCCAGCTAATGAAAAACTGTTTTTT. It yields the protein CASTGAAAPANEKLFF.

J is TRBJ2-5 and V is TRBV6-1, with D perhaps TRBD1 or TRBD2 (5 bases each). The CDR3 sequence is 16 residues long. Germline CDR1 and CDR2: MNHNS and SASEGT. Trimming left V 1 base short and J 2 bases short, with 14 bases between. For the CDR3, the DNA is TGTGCCAGCAGTGAAGTAGACGGGACCCTTCAAGAGACCCAGTACTTC. Its translation: CASSEVDGTLQETQYF.

This chain uses TRBV15 with TRBJ2-3; D is ambiguous. Trimming removed 0 bases from V and 4 bases from J, with 14 bases in between. Germline V gene lookup returns CDR1 LNHNV and CDR2 YYDKDF (reference sequence). There are 16 residues in the CDR3. The CDR3, as DNA: TGTGCCACCAGCAGAGATTCCATTGCGGTTGCAGATACGCAGTATTTT. Translating it yields CATSRDSIAVADTQYF.

V gene TRBV7-2 combines with J gene TRBJ2-3; 9 bases line up with TRBD2. The CDR3 runs to 15 residues. Germline assignment: CDR1 SGHTA and CDR2 FQGNSA. V lost 1 base to trimming and J lost 2 bases; unmatched junction nucleotides: 1. The CDR3 bases are TGTGCCAGCAGCTTAGTAGCGGGAGCCACAGATACGCAGTATTTT. Protein sequence: CASSLVAGATDTQYF.

The rearrangement joins TRBV5-1 to TRBJ2-1, with 9 bases fitting TRBD2. J was trimmed by 5 bases and V by 3 bases; bases with no gene match: 3. The CDR3 totals 14 residues. Germline loops: CDR1 SGHRS, CDR2 YFSETQ. The CDR3 DNA follows: TGCGCCAGCAGCTCTAGCGGGGCCGACAATGAGCAGTTCTTC. Translation gives CASSSSGADNEQFF.

The gene calls are TRBV10-2 and TRBJ2-1; maybe TRBD1 (5 bases). Trimming pared 10 bases from V and 1 base from J, leaving 11 bases between. The CDR3 extends over 13 amino acids. Germline CDR1 reads WSHSY; CDR2 reads SAAADI. The CDR3 spells CATRGASYNEQFF. The CDR3 DNA reads TGCGCCACCCGTGGGGCATCCTACAATGAGCAGTTCTTC.

In its sample, this clone was seen a few times. The rearrangement joins TRBV21-1 to TRBJ2-7; the table names TRBD2, a call not compared with the DNA. TRBV21-1 is termed a pseudogene. This CDR3 has 15 residues. CDR3 loop: CASSKARDRGGEQYF. CDR3 nucleotides: TGTGCCAGCAGCAAAGCGCGAGACCGAGGAGGCGAGCAGTACTTC.

V usage is TRBV27 and J usage is TRBJ2-7; 7 nucleotides match TRBD1. CDR3 length equals 13 residues. Trimming took 6 bases from V and 0 from J; bases not matched to a gene: 2. The germline V gene encodes CDR1 MNHEY and CDR2 SMNVEV (reference sequence). The CDR3 spells CASRRQGSYEQYF. CDR3 sequence (DNA): TGTGCCAGCAGACGACAGGGCTCCTACGAGCAGTACTTC.

Worth noting for this clone: At one end the junction does not follow the germline gene, possibly because of a read error. The CDR3 reads CASSYSSEQYF. The CDR3 nucleotides are TGTGCCAGCAGTTACTCCTCCGAGCAGTACTTC. The V gene is TRBV6-6, the J gene TRBJ2-7; no firm D call. The germline V gene encodes CDR1 MNHNY and CDR2 SVGAGI (reference sequence). The CDR3 has 11 residues.

This sequence joins TRBV7-2 and TRBJ2-7; D remains unclear. The CDR3 is 14 amino acids. Germline V gives CDR1 SGHTA, CDR2 FQGNSA. V was trimmed by 6 bases and J by 6 bases, leaving 18 bases between them. The CDR3 sequence is CASSLVAPSGEQYF. DNA of the CDR3: TGTGCCAGCAGTCTGGTGGCACCTTCGGGCGAGCAGTACTTC. Filled out from reference TRBV7-2 and TRBJ2-7, the complete variable domain reads GAGVSQSPSNKVTEKGKDVELRCDPISGHTALYWYRQSLGQGLEFLIYFQGNSAPDKSGLPSDRFSAERTGGSVSTLTIQRTQQEDSAVYLCASSLVAPSGEQYFGPGTRLTVT.

This clone has just a few counts. The CDR3 sequence: CAGKTTWASPLHF. For the CDR3, the DNA is TGTGCCGGTAAGACGACTTGGGCCTCACCCCTCCACTTT. The chain is built from TRBV30 and TRBJ1-6; D not resolved. The CDR3 has 13 amino acids. Germline values: CDR1 GTSNPN, CDR2 SVGIG (reference sequence). The germline V and J ends were trimmed by 8 bases and 10 bases, with 18 bases remaining between them.

V is TRBV13 and J is TRBJ2-1; 10 bases match TRBD2. Germline V gives CDR1 PRHDT, CDR2 FYEKMQ (reference sequence). Trimming cost V 5 bases and J 0 bases; bases outside gene matches: 16. The CDR3 has 20 amino acids. The CDR3 region has the DNA TGTGCCAGCAGCATTTCCGGACTAGCGGTTACTATGAGCTCCTACAATGAGCAGTTCTTC. Its translation: CASSISGLAVTMSSYNEQFF.

The chain couples TRBV30 to TRBJ2-5, with D perhaps TRBD2 (6 bases). The CDR3 covers 13 residues. The germline V gene has CDR1 GTSNPN and CDR2 SVGIG (reference sequence). V lost 4 bases to trimming and J lost 2 bases, with 11 bases between them. The CDR3 coding sequence is TGTGCCTGGACACCGGGGGTACAAGAGACCCAGTACTTC. Translated: CAWTPGVQETQYF.

The rearrangement joins TRBV7-3 to TRBJ2-1; D might be TRBD1 or TRBD2, each matching 5 bases. CDR3 size: 15 residues. CDR1 is SGHTA and CDR2 is FQGTGA in the germline V gene. The ends were cut back, 3 bases at V and 1 base at J, with 10 bases in the middle. CDR3 DNA: TGTGCCAGCAGCTTTGGGGGTTCGTCCTACAATGAGCAGTTCTTC. It is translated as CASSFGGSSYNEQFF.

The chain is built from TRBV7-9 and TRBJ2-7, with D perhaps matching TRBD2 (6 bases). The V and J ends lost 5 bases and 3 bases respectively, with 17 bases between them. The CDR3 is 15 residues long. CDR1 and CDR2 (germline): SEHNR, FQNEAQ (reference sequence). Here the CDR3 reads CASSPSGGRDYEQYF. The CDR3 coding sequence is TGTGCCAGCAGCCCCTCAGGAGGGCGCGACTACGAGCAGTACTTC.

This sequence joins TRBV4-3 and TRBJ2-5; 14 bases are a match to TRBD2. V was pared by 0 bases and J by 5 bases, with 5 bases of the junction left unmatched. The CDR3 contains 17 residues. CDR1 and CDR2 (germline): LGHNA, YSLEER. The CDR3 DNA is TGCGCCAGCAGCCAAGATCGGGGACTAGCGGGAGATGAGACCCAGTACTTC. Translation gives CASSQDRGLAGDETQYF.

The CDR3 nucleotides read TGCGCCAGCAGCTTTGGGACTAGCGGATTTAATGAGCAGTTCTTC. As protein: CASSFGTSGFNEQFF. The chain uses TRBV5-1 and TRBJ2-1; 11 nucleotides agree with TRBD2. The V gene's germline CDR1 is SGHRS and CDR2 YFSETQ. J lost 7 bases, V lost 2 bases, and 5 bases had no gene match. This CDR3 is built from 15 residues.